The 25 T cell receptor beta chains presented below share a single source sample, sequenced in a study of identical twins. From the 5' RACE reads, TCRdb called clonotypes with MiXCR, one entry per CDR3 protein. The sample contains 650,000 to 800,000 distinct CDR3 sequences, over 8.5% of which appear only once. A further study also used this sample, focusing on yellow fever vaccine responses in identical twins.

The sample was PBMCs. The origin of the receptors is a woman aged 18-29 years in good health.

In its sample, this clonotype was seen a few times. The chain is built from TRBV24-1 and TRBJ2-1; either TRBD1 or TRBD2 may supply D (5 bases each). The V gene lost 4 bases and the J gene lost 15 bases, with 15 bases spanning the gap. Germline loops: CDR1 KGHDR, CDR2 SFDVKD. The CDR3 totals 12 residues. CDR3 loop: CATSDPPGAAFF. For the CDR3, the DNA is TGTGCCACCAGTGACCCTCCCGGGGCGGCGTTCTTC.

The chain uses TRBV2 and TRBJ2-5; 8 bases fit TRBD1. The J segment lost 5 bases and the V segment lost 7 bases, leaving 12 bases of the junction unmatched. CDR3 size: 15 residues. Per the germline V gene, CDR1 is SNHLY and CDR2 is FYNNEI. DNA of the CDR3: TGTGCCAGCAAAGACAGGGGCCGAAGGTGGGAGACCCAGTACTTC. Protein product: CASKDRGRRWETQYF. Using reference TRBV2 and TRBJ2-5 for the parts outside the CDR3, the full variable domain is EPEVTQTPSHQVTQMGQEVILRCVPISNHLYFYWYRQILGQKVEFLVSFYNNEISEKSEIFDDQFSVERPDGSNFTLKIRSTKLEDSAMYFCASKDRGRRWETQYFGPGTRLLVL.

In its sample, this clonotype was seen a few times. The chain joins TRBV29-1 to TRBJ2-1; tentative D call: TRBD1 (6 bases). Trimming took off 4 bases at V and 1 base at J, with 17 bases between the two ends. This CDR3 contains 16 residues. Germline assignment: CDR1 SQVTM and CDR2 ANQGSEA. The CDR3 spells CSVAPQGIGSYNEQFF. CDR3 coding DNA: TGCAGCGTTGCCCCCCAGGGGATCGGGTCCTACAATGAGCAGTTCTTC.

This clonotype was seen a few times. The rearrangement joins TRBV5-4 to TRBJ2-5; no definite D call. Trimming left V 1 base short and J 2 bases short, with 18 bases between. Germline V gene lookup returns CDR1 SGHNT and CDR2 YYREEE (reference sequence). This CDR3 is built from 17 residues. The chain's CDR3 is CASSLPTLGRSQETQYF. The DNA of the CDR3 is TGTGCCAGCAGCTTGCCAACCCTGGGCCGTTCTCAAGAGACCCAGTACTTC.

The sample holds many counts of this clonotype. The CDR3 DNA reads as TGTGCCAGCAGTGAACCGTCTTATAGGCTAGGTGGGGAGCTGTTTTTT. This encodes CASSEPSYRLGGELFF. The J gene is TRBJ2-2, the V gene TRBV6-1, with D uncertain. The V and J ends lost 2 bases and 8 bases respectively, with 18 bases between them. CDR3 length: 16 residues. The V gene's germline CDR1 is MNHNS and CDR2 SASEGT.

The chain uses TRBV10-3 and TRBJ2-2; D ambiguous. In germline, CDR1 is ENHRY, CDR2 SYGVKD. Trimming took 3 bases from V and 3 from J, leaving 5 bases between them. The CDR3 consists of 13 residues. Written as DNA, the CDR3 is TGTGCCATCAGTGAAGCCGACACCGGGGAGCTGTTTTTT. Translated, it gives CAISEADTGELFF.

This clonotype was recorded a few times. This chain joins TRBV15 and TRBJ1-5; D is ambiguous. The germline V and J ends were trimmed by 5 bases and 0 bases, with 8 bases remaining between them. The germline V gene has CDR1 LNHNV and CDR2 YYDKDF (reference sequence). The CDR3 is 14 amino acids. CDR3 DNA sequence: TGTGCCACCAGCCTGGGCTATAGCAATCAGCCCCAGCATTTT. Its protein product is CATSLGYSNQPQHF.

This clonotype was detected many times. The J gene is TRBJ2-7, the V gene TRBV30, with D perhaps assigned TRBD1 or TRBD2 (5 bases each). This CDR3 comprises 12 residues. Trimming cost V 7 bases and J 0 bases, with 10 bases left between them. Germline V gives CDR1 GTSNPN, CDR2 SVGIG (reference sequence). CDR3: CASGTVSYEQYF. CDR3 DNA: TGTGCCTCCGGGACGGTCTCCTACGAGCAGTACTTC.

The V gene is TRBV7-6, the J gene TRBJ1-2; D is unresolved. Germline lookup yields CDR1 SGHVS and CDR2 FNYEAQ. V lost 1 base and J 4 bases, leaving 10 bases between the germline ends. The CDR3 totals 14 residues. CDR3 sequence: CASSLGWASYGYTF. Written as DNA, the CDR3 is TGTGCCAGCAGCTTAGGGTGGGCGTCCTATGGCTACACCTTC.

This clonotype was detected ten times or more. The chain is built from TRBV4-3 and TRBJ2-1; D is unclear. CDR3 length: 14 amino acids. Trimming cost V 3 bases and J 5 bases, with 11 bases left between them. The germline CDR1 and CDR2 sequences are LGHNA and YSLEER. The CDR3 DNA sequence: TGCGCCAGCAGCCACTCCTATACGAACAATGAGCAGTTCTTC. Translation: CASSHSYTNNEQFF.

This chain joins TRBV5-1 and TRBJ2-1; 11 bases fit TRBD2. Unmatched junction bases numbered 9, after V lost 4 bases and J lost 6 bases. Germline V gene sequence: CDR1 SGHRS, CDR2 YFSETQ. This CDR3 region has 16 residues. Here the CDR3 reads CASSSYSGGETNEQFF. The DNA of the CDR3 is TGCGCCAGCAGCAGCTATAGCGGGGGGGAAACCAATGAGCAGTTCTTC.

This clonotype was observed a few times. CDR3 nucleotide sequence: TGCAGCGCCTGGAGCGGGTCGGAGACCCAGTACTTC. Protein sequence: CSAWSGSETQYF. The rearrangement links TRBV29-1 to TRBJ2-5; possibly TRBD2 for D (6 bases). Trimming removed 7 bases from V and 5 bases from J, with 14 bases in between. Germline CDR1 SQVTM, CDR2 ANQGSEA. This CDR3 has 12 residues.

This clonotype was counted at least ten times. The rearrangement joins TRBV29-1 to TRBJ2-4; 7 bases match TRBD2. In germline, CDR1 is SQVTM, CDR2 ANQGSEA. This CDR3 is 14 amino acids long. V shed 1 base, J shed 3 bases, and the junction held 3 bases outside the gene matches. The CDR3 DNA is TGCAGCGTTGAAGGATGGGGGGGCAAAAACATTCAGTACTTC. Protein: CSVEGWGGKNIQYF.

This clonotype appeared many times. The chain joins TRBV29-1 to TRBJ2-3; D is unclear. V shed 5 bases and J shed 2 bases, with 14 bases lying between them. The germline CDR1 and CDR2 sequences are SQVTM and ANQGSEA. The CDR3 is 14 amino acids. The CDR3 is CSVLVQPYTDTQYF. CDR3 nucleotide sequence: TGCAGCGTTCTCGTACAACCCTACACAGATACGCAGTATTTT.

This clonotype was seen ten or more times. This chain links TRBV2 with TRBJ2-5, with 8 bases aligning to TRBD2. The CDR3 spans 14 residues. V gave up 5 bases and J gave up 2 bases; unmatched junction bases: 4. From germline, CDR1 is SNHLY and CDR2 FYNNEI. The CDR3 nucleotides are TGTGCCAGCAGTTCACTAGCGGAACAAGAGACCCAGTACTTC. Translating it yields CASSSLAEQETQYF.

The rearrangement links TRBV3-1 to TRBJ2-7, with D possibly being TRBD1 (6 bases). This CDR3 is built from 14 residues. Between the trimmed V and J ends, which lost 2 bases and 2 bases, there was a span of 10 bases. The germline CDR1 and CDR2 sequences are LGHDT and YNNKEL (reference sequence). The CDR3 DNA is TGTGCCAGCAGCCAACAGGGGCTCCCCTACGAGCAGTACTTC. Its protein product is CASSQQGLPYEQYF.

The genes are TRBV11-2 and TRBJ2-5; possibly TRBD1 or TRBD2 for D (5 bases each). Germline assignment: CDR1 SGHAT and CDR2 FQNNGV. The CDR3 contains 15 residues. Trimming removed 1 base at V and 4 bases at J, with 13 bases between. The CDR3 sequence: CASSLAMGVGETQYF. In DNA, the CDR3 is TGTGCCAGCAGCTTAGCCATGGGGGTAGGAGAGACCCAGTACTTC.

The chain combines TRBV20-1 with TRBJ2-7; 11 bases map to TRBD2. The CDR3 is 13 residues long. Germline V gene sequence: CDR1 DFQATT, CDR2 SNEGSKA (reference sequence). V lost 3 bases, J lost 5 bases, and 3 bases stayed unmatched. CDR3 coding DNA: TGCAGTGCTAGGACTAGCGGGACCCACGAGCAGTACTTC. It specifies CSARTSGTHEQYF.

In this sample, this clonotype turned up many times. J is TRBJ2-1 and V is TRBV19, with 8 bases aligning to TRBD2. The CDR3 spans 14 residues. The V and J ends lost 3 bases and 5 bases, in that order; junction bases with no gene match: 3. Germline CDR1 LNHDA, CDR2 SQIVND (reference sequence). The CDR3 region has the DNA TGTGCCAGTAGTATTAGCGGGGAGAACAATGAGCAGTTCTTC. As protein: CASSISGENNEQFF.

This clonotype was seen more than once but under ten times. J is TRBJ2-7 and V is TRBV7-8; D is perhaps TRBD2 (5 bases). V lost 1 base, J lost 4 bases, and 11 bases lay in between. The CDR3 covers 14 residues. Germline CDR1 and CDR2: SGHVS and FQNEAQ. The CDR3 region is CASSLGFSGYEQYF. Written as DNA, the CDR3 is TGTGCCAGCAGCTTAGGGTTCTCGGGGTACGAGCAGTACTTC.

The sample holds a few counts of this clonotype. The rearrangement joins TRBV4-3 to TRBJ2-7, with 13 bases fitting TRBD2. V lost 1 base and J lost 0; bases outside the gene matches: 0. Germline CDR1 is LGHNA and CDR2 is YSLEER. The CDR3 totals 16 residues. CDR3 sequence reads: CASSQGTSGSSYEQYF. DNA of the CDR3: TGCGCCAGCAGCCAAGGGACTAGCGGGAGCTCCTACGAGCAGTACTTC.

This clonotype has at least ten counts. J is TRBJ1-1 and V is TRBV29-1, with D unclear. V dropped 1 base and J dropped 4 bases, with 7 bases sitting between them. The CDR3 covers 12 residues. The germline gives CDR1 SQVTM, CDR2 ANQGSEA. The CDR3 sequence: CSVEGRITEAFF. CDR3 nucleotide sequence: TGCAGCGTTGAAGGCAGGATCACTGAAGCTTTCTTT.

This chain joins TRBV6-1 and TRBJ1-2; tentatively, D is TRBD1 (6 bases). Germline values: CDR1 MNHNS, CDR2 SASEGT. This CDR3 spans 16 amino acids. Trimming left V 2 bases short and J 7 bases short, with 20 bases between. The CDR3 DNA follows: TGTGCCAGCAGTGAACGAACGACAGGTCCGACTGGTGGCTACACCTTC. Its translation is CASSERTTGPTGGYTF.

The CDR3, as DNA: TGTGCCAGCAGCCGACTAGCGGGAAAGTACAATGAGCAGTTCTTC. Translated, it gives CASSRLAGKYNEQFF. The chain is built from TRBV14 and TRBJ2-1, with 11 bases identical to TRBD2. The CDR3 loop spans 15 amino acids. V was pared by 4 bases and J by 4 bases, with 3 bases of the junction left unmatched. Germline loops: CDR1 SGHDN, CDR2 FVKESK. The variable domain in full, with the rest retrieved from reference TRBV14 and TRBJ2-1, is EAGVTQFPSHSVIEKGQTVTLRCDPISGHDNLYWYRRVMGKEIKFLLHFVKESKQDESGMPNNRFLAERTGGTYSTLKVQPAELEDSGVYFCASSRLAGKYNEQFFGPGTRLTVL.

The chain joins TRBV5-1 to TRBJ2-2; D uncertain. The CDR3 runs 16 residues. Trimming cost V 4 bases and J 4 bases, with 17 bases left between them. The germline gives CDR1 SGHRS, CDR2 YFSETQ. CDR3 nucleotide sequence: TGCGCCAGCAGCCTCCCGGGCCAGGTTGGCACCGGGGAGCTGTTTTTT. It encodes CASSLPGQVGTGELFF.